The 5 T cell receptor beta chains below all came from one sample that was sequenced in a study of early T cells in non-severe SARS-CoV-2 infection. TCRdb independently ran MiXCR on the 5' RACE reads; one entry per CDR3 protein. In the table there are about 28,000 distinct CDR3 sequences, about 5.7% of which are singletons. Sequencing was carried out using whole blood. The receptors were sampled from an adult who was a healthcare worker with PCR-confirmed SARS-CoV-2 infection or an uninfected control (not recorded which).

This clonotype came up a few times. The chain recombines TRBV6-1 with TRBJ1-1; D is undetermined. Germline V gene lookup returns CDR1 MNHNS and CDR2 SASEGT. V gave up 1 base and J gave up 2 bases, with 11 bases separating them. The CDR3 contains 15 residues. DNA for the CDR3: TGTGCCAGCAGTGAAGAGTTTAGGGATAACACTGAAGCTTTCTTT. The encoded protein is CASSEEFRDNTEAFF.

This clonotype was counted many times. This sequence joins TRBV7-8 and TRBJ1-1; no clear D. V was trimmed by 11 bases and J by 3 bases, leaving 10 bases between them. Germline CDR1 and CDR2: SGHVS and FQNEAQ. This CDR3 spans 11 amino acids. Written as DNA, the CDR3 is TGTGCCGTCCGCACTGACACTGAAGCTTTCTTT. Its protein is CAVRTDTEAFF.

The genes are TRBV4-3 and TRBJ1-5; D is unclear. This CDR3 spans 14 amino acids. Trimming took 2 bases from V and 7 from J, leaving 12 bases between them. CDR1 is LGHNA and CDR2 is YSLEER in the germline V gene. CDR3 sequence reads: CASSQWSFGQPQHF. Here the CDR3 DNA reads TGCGCCAGCAGCCAATGGTCGTTTGGACAGCCCCAGCATTTT.

This clonotype was seen at least ten times. This rearrangement joins TRBV7-2 to TRBJ1-2; D gene uncertain. Trimming left V 5 bases short and J 0 bases short, with 13 bases between. CDR3 length: 15 amino acids. CDR1 SGHTA and CDR2 FQGNSA come from the germline V gene. CDR3 region: CASSADGPTNYGYTF. The CDR3 DNA is TGTGCCAGCAGCGCAGACGGGCCAACTAACTATGGCTACACCTTC.

V gene TRBV18 combines with J gene TRBJ2-3, with D tentatively TRBD1 or TRBD2 (5 bases each). The CDR3 covers 14 residues. Germline V CDR1 and CDR2: KGHSH, LQKENI. V shed 0 bases and J shed 4 bases, with 8 bases lying between them. In nucleotides, the CDR3 is TGTGCCAGCTCACCACCAACGGGGCCAGATACGCAGTATTTT. This encodes CASSPPTGPDTQYF. Using reference TRBV18 and TRBJ2-3 for the parts outside the CDR3, the full variable domain is NAGVMQNPRHLVRRRGQEARLRCSPMKGHSHVYWYRQLPEEGLKFMVYLQKENIIDESGMPKERFSAEFPKEGPSILRIQQVVRGDSAAYFCASSPPTGPDTQYFGPGTRLTVL.